This TCR beta chain was captured by sequencing in a study of Ad26.COV2.S vaccination and SARS-CoV-2 variants. Study as a whole: Donor was one of the participants in the Ad26.COV2.S arm of the COV1001 trial.

Study-level points and caveats: People given the vaccine had a wider spike-specific TCR breadth than placebo recipients did. Recipients of vaccine and of placebo showed similar breadth of their non-spike TCR repertoires.

The treatment is: approximately 18 received Ad26.COV2.S at low or high dose, single or two shots; about 5 received placebo; per-sample allocation not given. Material that was analyzed had been drawn on day 63 after the first vaccine or placebo injection. The CDR3 has 17 residues. Germline assignment: CDR1 MNHEY and CDR2 SMNVEV (reference sequence). Trimming removed 5 bases from V and 2 bases from J; junction bases left unmatched: 11. Notes on this clone: What it binds is unknown.

TCRdb's table, derived via immunoSEQ multiplex PCR, lists solely in-frame clones and lacks some. The sample holds fewer than 400,000 clones, approximately 89% seen once. The rearrangement links TRBV27 to TRBJ2-2; 7 nucleotides match TRBD2. The sample consisted of peripheral blood, taken in a trial of Ad26.COV2.S vaccine versus placebo. This TCR was recovered from a person between 18 and 65 years old who received the Ad26.COV2.S COVID-19 vaccine or a placebo. CDR3 bases: TGTGCCAGCAGTCCCCTCGCGGGAGCCTTAAACACCGGGGAGCTGTTTTTT. Its protein is CASSPLAGALNTGELFF.